The 24 T cell receptor beta chains below were found in one sample sequenced in a study of CD8 T cells in ankylosing spondylitis. MiXCR, applied by TCRdb to the 5' RACE reads, yields one record per CDR3 protein. The sample lists 150,000 to 200,000 distinct CDR3 sequences, more than 9% seen once, with almost 30% in the top ten. The sample was blood, either unsorted or a sorted T cell fraction (not recorded which). These TCRs come from a male donor with ankylosing spondylitis or in good health (not recorded which).

This clonotype was recorded a few times. The CDR3 nucleotides are TGTGCCAGCAGCTTAGGTGACAGGGGGCGAAAGAATGGCTACACCTTC. Its translation is CASSLGDRGRKNGYTF. The V call is TRBV7-8, the J call TRBJ1-2, with 10 bases identical to TRBD1. Germline V gives CDR1 SGHVS, CDR2 FQNEAQ. Trimming at V came to 1 base and at J to 6 bases, leaving 8 bases not matched to a gene. This CDR3 contains 16 residues.

Many counts were recorded for this clonotype. J is TRBJ2-3 and V is TRBV28, with 9 bases fitting TRBD2. The germline gives CDR1 MDHEN, CDR2 SYDVKM. Trimming cost V 5 bases and J 2 bases; bases outside gene matches: 8. The CDR3 sequence is 16 residues long. The CDR3 region has the DNA TGTGCCAGCAGTGGCGGGGGGGGGCATTTCACAGATACGCAGTATTTT. Translating it yields CASSGGGGHFTDTQYF. The whole variable domain, remainder taken from reference TRBV28 and TRBJ2-3, is DVKVTQSSRYLVKRTGEKVFLECVQDMDHENMFWYRQDPGLGLRLIYFSYDVKMKEKGDIPEGYSVSREKKERFSLILESASTNQTSMYLCASSGGGGHFTDTQYFGPGTRLTVL.

In this sample, this clonotype turned up many times. This chain connects TRBV6-4 to TRBJ1-2; 8 bases line up with TRBD1. Germline V lookup: CDR1 MRHNA, CDR2 SNTAGT. After removal of 6 bases from V and 4 bases from J, the junction contained 10 bases not matched to a gene. The length of the CDR3 is 15 residues. The chain's CDR3 is CASRGGETGAYGYTF. CDR3 nucleotide sequence: TGTGCCAGCAGGGGAGGAGAGACAGGGGCCTATGGCTACACCTTC.

This clonotype came up many times. The chain joins TRBV10-1 to TRBJ2-3; 7 bases agree with TRBD1. The V and J ends lost 3 bases and 5 bases, in that order; junction bases with no gene match: 2. Germline V lookup: CDR1 WNHNN, CDR2 SYGVQD (reference sequence). This CDR3 is 13 amino acids long. The CDR3, as DNA: TGCGCCAGCAGTGACTACAGGGGAGATACGCAGTATTTT. Translated, it gives CASSDYRGDTQYF.

This clonotype was detected ten times or more. The rearrangement uses TRBV21-1 and TRBJ1-6; the D call TRBD1 from the table was never checked on the DNA. TRBV21-1 has pseudogene status. The CDR3 is made up of 17 amino acids. The CDR3 DNA sequence: TGTGCCAGCAGCAAAGCATCCTGGACAGGGTCGAATTCACCCCTCCACTTT. Protein sequence: CASSKASWTGSNSPLHF.

This clonotype came up many times. The chain recombines TRBV20-1 with TRBJ1-1, with D perhaps TRBD1 (5 bases). V lost 3 bases, J lost 0 bases, and 17 bases lay in between. Germline-derived CDR1 and CDR2 are DFQATT and SNEGSKA (reference sequence). This CDR3 contains 16 residues. The CDR3 spells CSASRALGALNTEAFF. CDR3 DNA sequence: TGCAGTGCTAGCAGGGCCCTAGGGGCCCTGAACACTGAAGCTTTCTTT.

The rearrangement uses TRBV5-1 and TRBJ2-7; the match to TRBD2 covers 12 bases. CDR3 size: 19 residues. V lost 2 bases, J lost 0 bases, and 12 bases stayed unmatched. Germline values: CDR1 SGHRS, CDR2 YFSETQ. The CDR3 nucleotides are TGCGCCAGCAGCTTCGGAGGACTAGCGGGACTTACTAGCTCCTACGAGCAGTACTTC. Protein sequence: CASSFGGLAGLTSSYEQYF.

Of note for this clonotype: Just one base apart from a much larger clone, this may be a read error. The chain recombines TRBV5-3 with TRBJ2-1; possible D gene TRBD1, 6 bases. TRBV5-3 is an ORF; its function is uncertain. The CDR3 extends over 13 amino acids. CDR3 residues: CARSSGLDSKQFF. CDR3 bases: TGTGCCAGGAGCTCGGGGTTGGACAGCAAGCAGTTCTTC.

This clonotype has at least ten counts. V gene TRBV5-1 combines with J gene TRBJ2-1, with 7 bases identical to TRBD1. Trimming removed 4 bases from V and 4 bases from J; junction bases left unmatched: 8. CDR3 length equals 15 residues. Germline CDR1 SGHRS, CDR2 YFSETQ. The CDR3 protein is CASSHAGTAYNEQFF. In nucleotides, the CDR3 is TGCGCCAGCAGCCATGCCGGGACAGCTTACAATGAGCAGTTCTTC.

The V call is TRBV14, the J call TRBJ2-5; D is ambiguous. With 3 bases removed from V and 0 bases from J, the gap between germline ends came to 11 bases. Per germline, CDR1 SGHDN and CDR2 FVKESK. This CDR3 region has 15 residues. The CDR3 DNA reads as TGTGCCAGCAGCCAGGACCAAGGGTACCAAGAGACCCAGTACTTC. Amino acid sequence: CASSQDQGYQETQYF.

The gene calls are TRBV6-5 and TRBJ1-2; TRBD1 might be the D (6 bases). The germline V gene has CDR1 MNHEY and CDR2 SVGAGI. Deletions cut 0 bases from V and 7 bases from J, with 18 bases between. This CDR3 is built from 16 residues. This chain's CDR3 is CASSYSAAGDVSGYTF. The CDR3 nucleotides read TGTGCCAGCAGTTACTCTGCCGCAGGGGATGTATCTGGCTACACCTTC.

Turning to this clonotype: A much larger clone lies a single base off, so this may be a read error. The chain employs TRBV6-5 and TRBJ1-1, with D unresolved. Germline loops: CDR1 MNHEY, CDR2 SVGAGI. This CDR3 is 11 amino acids long. The CDR3 nucleotides read TGTACCAGCCCCAGTAACACTGAAGCTTTCTTT. Residues: CTSPSNTEAFF.

This clonotype was seen at least ten times. The V call is TRBV6-2 or TRBV6-3, the J call TRBJ2-2; D not resolved. Trimming removed 2 bases at V and 7 bases at J, with 17 bases between. Germline assignment: CDR1 MNHEY and CDR2 SVGEGT. There are 16 residues in the CDR3. The CDR3 here is CASSYDRLSKSGELFF. DNA for the CDR3: TGTGCCAGCAGTTACGACCGTCTTTCAAAGAGCGGGGAGCTGTTTTTT.

The rearrangement links TRBV7-2 to TRBJ1-5; 7 bases fit TRBD1. Germline V gene sequence: CDR1 SGHTA, CDR2 FQGNSA. This CDR3 comprises 15 residues. The V gene end was trimmed by 1 base and the J gene end by 9 bases; junction bases not matched to a gene: 9. CDR3 protein: CASSLEATGLGPQHF. In DNA form, the CDR3 reads TGTGCCAGCAGCTTAGAGGCGACAGGGTTGGGGCCCCAGCATTTT.

This clonotype was picked up many times. The chain links TRBV20-1 to TRBJ2-5; tentatively, D is TRBD2 (6 bases). CDR1 DFQATT and CDR2 SNEGSKA come from the germline V gene (reference sequence). The V gene lost 2 bases and the J gene lost 1 base, with 8 bases spanning the gap. This CDR3 is built from 13 residues. In nucleotides, the CDR3 is TGCAGTGCTAGAATTAGCGGCCAAGAGACCCAGTACTTC. This sequence encodes CSARISGQETQYF.

Ten or more counts support this clonotype. The chain recombines TRBV29-1 with TRBJ1-1; no reliable D call. V lost 0 bases and J 5 bases, leaving 10 bases between the germline ends. CDR1 and CDR2 from the germline V gene are SQVTM and ANQGSEA. The CDR3 has 13 amino acids. The CDR3 DNA is TGCAGCGTTGAAGAGGGCTGGAGGACTGAAGCTTTCTTT. Protein product: CSVEEGWRTEAFF.

Many counts were recorded for this clonotype. The chain joins TRBV6-1 to TRBJ2-7; 8 positions agree with TRBD1. CDR3 length: 14 amino acids. Trimming took 8 bases from V and 0 from J; bases not matched to a gene: 6. Germline V CDR1 and CDR2: MNHNS, SASEGT. CDR3 DNA: TGTGCCAGCTGGGACAGGAAAAACTCCTACGAGCAGTACTTC. It specifies CASWDRKNSYEQYF.

This clonotype was seen more than once but under ten times. The chain combines TRBV5-5 with TRBJ2-1, with 7 bases lining up with TRBD1. The trim removed 4 bases at V and 8 bases at J, leaving 3 bases unmatched. CDR1 is SGHKS and CDR2 is YYEKEE in the germline V gene (reference sequence). The CDR3 is 12 residues long. The CDR3, as DNA: TGTGCCAGCAGCGAGACAGGGTATGAGCAGTTCTTC. Its protein is CASSETGYEQFF.

This rearrangement joins TRBV7-9 to TRBJ1-2; D unclear. The V gene lost 0 bases and the J gene lost 0 bases, with 5 bases spanning the gap. In germline, CDR1 is SEHNR, CDR2 FQNEAQ (reference sequence). The CDR3 covers 14 residues. The CDR3 reads CASSLAQPNYGYTF. For the CDR3, the DNA is TGTGCCAGCAGCTTAGCACAGCCTAACTATGGCTACACCTTC. The variable domain in full, with the rest retrieved from reference TRBV7-9 and TRBJ1-2, is DTGVSQNPRHKITKRGQNVTFRCDPISEHNRLYWYRQTLGQGPEFLTYFQNEAQLEKSRLLSDRFSAERPKGSFSTLEIQRTEQGDSAMYLCASSLAQPNYGYTFGSGTRLTVV.

This clonotype was found a few times. This chain links TRBV3-1 with TRBJ1-1; tentative D call: TRBD1 (6 bases). CDR1 is LGHDT and CDR2 is YNNKEL in the germline V gene (reference sequence). This CDR3 has 15 residues. Between the trimmed V and J ends, which lost 1 base and 8 bases, there was a span of 17 bases. The CDR3 spells CASSQAAGSGGEAFF. CDR3 DNA sequence: TGTGCCAGCAGCCAAGCGGCCGGGTCTGGGGGCGAAGCTTTCTTT.

In its sample, this clonotype was seen many times. The chain recombines TRBV20-1 with TRBJ1-4; tentatively, D is TRBD1 (6 bases). V was clipped by 2 bases and J by 7 bases, with 8 bases between them. The CDR3 spans 12 residues. From germline, CDR1 is DFQATT and CDR2 SNEGSKA (reference sequence). The CDR3 DNA sequence: TGCAGTGCTAGACAGGGGACTGAAAAACTGTTTTTT. Amino acid sequence: CSARQGTEKLFF.

This clonotype was detected many times. V is TRBV5-1 and J is TRBJ2-3; D is unclear. The CDR3 spans 11 residues. V lost 5 bases and J lost 0, with 1 base in between. Germline-derived CDR1 and CDR2 are SGHRS and YFSETQ. As DNA, the CDR3 is TGCGCCAGCAGAAGCACAGATACGCAGTATTTT. This sequence encodes CASRSTDTQYF. The full variable domain, completed using reference TRBV5-1 and TRBJ2-3, is KAGVTQTPRYLIKTRGQQVTLSCSPISGHRSVSWYQQTPGQGLQFLFEYFSETQRNKGNFPGRFSGRQFSNSRSEMNVSTLELGDSALYLCASRSTDTQYFGPGTRLTVL.

The gene calls are TRBV7-9 and TRBJ2-7, with D possibly called TRBD1 or TRBD2 (5 bases each). The CDR3 is 12 amino acids. Germline V gene data show CDR1 as SEHNR and CDR2 as FQNEAQ (reference sequence). V dropped 8 bases and J dropped 1 base, with 9 bases sitting between them. CDR3 protein: CASGDGSYEQYF. CDR3 DNA: TGTGCCAGCGGGGACGGATCCTACGAGCAGTACTTC.

This clonotype was observed at least ten times. V usage is TRBV12-3 or TRBV12-4 and J usage is TRBJ2-1; D gene uncertain. The CDR3 totals 12 residues. V lost 6 bases and J lost 5, with 8 bases in between. Written as DNA, the CDR3 is TGTGCCAGCAGCCCCCAGGACAATGAGCAGTTCTTC. Amino acids: CASSPQDNEQFF.